The rows below give T cell receptor beta chains drawn from one sample of a study of blood T cell repertoires in COVID-19. Repertoires were generated with immunoSEQ multiplex PCR, while TCRdb's copy carries only in-frame clones and drops some. The sample comprises roughly 330,000 clones, about 87% of which are singletons, and about 5% rests with the top ten. The sequenced sample consisted of PBMCs or T cells enriched from blood (not recorded which). Every receptor here comes from a woman in her thirties who had recovered from COVID-19. Each CDR3 is given without its conserved first and last residue. The order of the fields is V gene, CDR3 protein.

TRBV6-1,ASSDTTGSTEAF
TRBV19,ASSYRDDYGYT
TRBV27,ASSLGQVDYEQY
TRBV3-1/TRBV3-2,ASSPKAGASSYEQY
TRBV30,AWSVLVGPYGYT
TRBV7-2,ASSASRTAHEAF
TRBV7-2,ASSLAEHQPQH
TRBV18,ASSPLPRGLGNTIY
TRBV28,ASSIVGGHRVRGYT
TRBV19,ASRHGVGELF
TRBV3-1/TRBV3-2,ASSQDRTDEASVIYGYT
TRBV5-1,ASSRHGRTNTEAF